The clone carrying this T cell receptor (beta chain) was seen repeatedly, ten times or more. No antigen is known for it. This sample was included in a study of T cells in Graves' hyperthyroidism and ophthalmopathy. This CDR3 is built from 14 residues. In germline, CDR1 is MNHEY, CDR2 SVGEGT. V shed 3 bases and J shed 0 bases, with 8 bases lying between them. TCR beta CDR3 sequences were amplified from RNA transcripts. HTBI primers were the set used in a first-round RT-PCR of the TCR CDR3. TCRdb recomputed calls from the multiplex PCR reads with MiXCR, one row per CDR3 protein. The sample records some 270,000 distinct CDR3 sequences, about an eighth being singletons. Study observations and caveats: Patients with ophthalmopathy were separated from those with stable hyperthyroidism by a 13 V-J model.

This clonotype originated in a woman aged 25 to 39 with Graves' hyperthyroidism that later progressed to Graves' ophthalmopathy. This chain joins TRBV6-2 or TRBV6-3 and TRBJ1-1; D is undetermined. The sample taken for sequencing was blood. The CDR3 spells CASSYLEMNTEAFF. DNA of the CDR3: TGTGCCAGCAGTTATCTGGAGATGAACACTGAAGCTTTCTTT.